This is a list of T cell receptor beta chains from one sample in a study of T cells in Graves' hyperthyroidism and ophthalmopathy. Each CDR3 protein is one row after TCRdb ran MiXCR on the multiplex PCR reads. The top ten clones hold 17% of a sample with about 480,000 distinct CDR3 sequences, approximately 15% of them seen once. Sequenced sample: blood. These TCRs come from a woman in her late teens or twenties with Graves' hyperthyroidism. CDR3s include the opening cysteine and the closing phenylalanine or tryptophan. Fields, in order: clone size, V gene, D gene, J gene, CDR3 protein, CDR3 DNA. D genes are given only for firm matches. Expanded clones are given a class, and other clones once, few, many or no size at all.

>many|TRBV10-3|TRBD2|TRBJ2-5
CAIGAGTSDQETQYF
TGTGCCATCGGGGCCGGGACTAGCGACCAAGAGACCCAGTACTTC
>NA|TRBV7-2|TRBD1|TRBJ2-6
CASSQKRGLRAGANVLTF
TGTGCCAGCAGCCAAAAGAGGGGGCTGAGGGCTGGGGCCAACGTCCTGACTTTC
>few|TRBV19|NA|TRBJ2-6
CASSIGTASGANVLTF
TGTGCCAGTAGTATAGGTACAGCCTCTGGGGCCAACGTCCTGACTTTC
>few|TRBV4-1|NA|TRBJ2-1
CASSQADYPYYNEQFF
TGCGCCAGCAGCCAAGCAGACTACCCCTATTACAATGAGCAGTTCTTC
>few|TRBV7-9|NA|TRBJ2-3
CASSLTSARTDTQYF
TGTGCCAGCAGCTTAACCAGCGCCCGCACAGATACGCAGTATTTT
>NA|TRBV20-1|NA|TRBJ1-3
CSARDGLGGNTIYF
TGCAGTGCTAGAGATGGACTCGGAGGAAACACCATATATTTT
>few|TRBV19|TRBD2|TRBJ2-1
CASSPTSVSYNEQFF
TGTGCCAGTAGCCCCACTAGCGTTTCCTACAATGAGCAGTTCTTC
>few|TRBV7-9|NA|TRBJ1-4
CASSLGELGLNEKLFF
TGTGCCAGCAGCTTAGGGGAGCTGGGATTGAATGAAAAACTGTTTTTT
>many|TRBV25-1|NA|TRBJ2-1
CASSDHIHNEQFF
TGTGCCAGCAGTGATCACATACACAATGAGCAGTTCTTC
>few|TRBV7-9|NA|TRBJ1-5
CASSREMDQPQHF
TGTGCCAGCAGCAGGGAAATGGATCAGCCCCAGCATTTT
>many|TRBV19|NA|TRBJ2-1
CASSIDLGDNDNEQFF
TGTGCCAGTAGTATAGATCTAGGGGACAACGACAATGAGCAGTTCTTC
>NA|TRBV6-1|TRBD2|TRBJ2-1
CASSARGSGGQNEQFF
TGTGCCAGCAGTGCCCGGGGGAGCGGGGGGCAAAATGAGCAGTTCTTC
>NA|TRBV5-1|TRBD2|TRBJ2-1
CASGSERESYNEQFF
TGCGCCAGCGGCTCCGAGCGGGAGTCTTACAATGAGCAGTTCTTC
>NA|TRBV10-3|NA|TRBJ1-1
CAISEYITTEAFF
TGTGCCATCAGTGAGTATATCACTACTGAAGCTTTCTTT
>NA|TRBV6-9|TRBD2|TRBJ2-7
CASSSRLAGDNSYEQYF
TGTGCCAGCAGTTCTAGACTAGCGGGAGACAACTCCTACGAGCAGTACTTC
>NA|TRBV24-1|NA|TRBJ1-4
CATSDPGEKLFF
TGTGCCACCAGTGACCCAGGTGAAAAACTGTTTTTT
>many|TRBV3-1|TRBD1|TRBJ2-6
CASKTGVGANVLTF
TGTGCCAGCAAAACAGGGGTTGGGGCCAACGTCCTGACTTTC
>many|TRBV6-1|NA|TRBJ2-2
CASSATVTGELFF
TGTGCCAGCAGTGCGACAGTCACCGGGGAGCTGTTTTTT
>NA|TRBV5-1|NA|TRBJ1-5
CASSLGGSSNQPQHF
TGCGCCAGCAGCTTGGGGGGGTCTAGCAATCAGCCCCAGCATTTT
>many|TRBV6-1|NA|TRBJ2-1
CASSEGAELSYNEQFF
TGTGCCAGCAGTGAAGGTGCGGAGCTCTCCTACAATGAGCAGTTCTTC
>many|TRBV20-1|NA|TRBJ1-1
CSAAANTEAFF
TGCAGTGCCGCAGCGAACACTGAAGCTTTCTTT
>many|TRBV7-9|TRBD1|TRBJ1-2
CASSFSGTERDYGYTF
TGTGCCAGCAGCTTCTCCGGGACAGAAAGGGACTATGGCTACACCTTC
>few|TRBV9|NA|TRBJ2-7
CASSVGEGTSGRWNEHYF
NA
>many|TRBV6-1|NA|TRBJ2-1
CASSASGIGEQFF
TGTGCCAGCAGTGCGTCAGGGATCGGTGAGCAGTTCTTC
>many|TRBV12-5|NA|TRBJ2-7
CASGDSPVYEQYF
TGTGCTAGTGGGGATTCTCCGGTATACGAGCAGTACTTC
>many|TRBV10-2|TRBD2|TRBJ2-1
CASSDPPSGRVEQFF
TGCGCCAGCAGTGACCCCCCTAGCGGGAGGGTTGAGCAGTTCTTC
>NA|TRBV18|NA|TRBJ1-4
CASSRTSEKLFF
TGTGCCAGCTCCAGGACCTCTGAAAAACTGTTTTTT
>NA|TRBV5-1|NA|TRBJ1-3
CASSNPSGQGNTIYF
TGCGCCAGCAGCAACCCCTCGGGGCAGGGAAACACCATATATTTT
>many|TRBV28|NA|TRBJ2-7
CASSSVLRTDGEPTYEQYF
TGTGCCAGCAGTTCGGTCCTACGGACCGACGGCGAACCCACCTACGAGCAGTACTTC
>few|TRBV29-1|TRBD1|TRBJ2-1
CSVERQGAGNEQFF
TGCAGCGTCGAAAGACAGGGGGCGGGCAATGAGCAGTTCTTC
>many|TRBV3-1|NA|TRBJ2-3
CASSHRDLVDTQYF
TGTGCCAGCAGCCACCGGGACCTGGTTGATACGCAGTATTTT
>many|TRBV3-1|NA|TRBJ1-1
CASSQDGGVNTEAFF
TGTGCCAGCAGCCAAGACGGAGGTGTAAACACTGAAGCTTTCTTT
>many|TRBV6-2/TRBV6-3|NA|TRBJ1-6
CASSYLKFGAGTGSNSPLHF
TGTGCCAGCAGTTACTTAAAATTCGGGGCCGGGACGGGGAGTAATTCACCCCTCCACTTT
>few|TRBV6-5|NA|TRBJ1-5
CASSYTNRERPQHF
TGTGCCAGCAGTTACACCAACAGGGAAAGGCCCCAGCATTTT
>NA|TRBV6-1|NA|TRBJ2-1
CASSLRGDRPSHEQFF
TGTGCCAGCAGTTTACGGGGGGACAGGCCTTCGCATGAGCAGTTCTTC
>NA|TRBV6-5|NA|TRBJ2-2
CASSYQGRRSGELFF
TGTGCCAGCAGTTACCAGGGTCGGAGGTCCGGGGAGCTGTTTTTT
>NA|TRBV19|NA|TRBJ2-1
CASSSNRNSYNEQFF
TGTGCCAGTAGTTCGAACAGGAACTCCTACAATGAGCAGTTCTTC
>many|TRBV6-5|NA|TRBJ2-2
CASSYPGTNTGELFF
TGTGCCAGCAGTTACCCAGGAACGAACACCGGGGAGCTGTTTTTT
>NA|TRBV27|TRBD2|TRBJ2-1
CASRGLAGEGYNEQFF
TGTGCCAGCAGGGGACTAGCGGGAGAAGGGTACAATGAGCAGTTCTTC
>NA|TRBV11-3|NA|TRBJ2-2
CASSPPWGTGELFF
TGTGCCAGCAGCCCCCCTTGGGGCACCGGGGAGCTGTTTTTT
>many|TRBV10-3|NA|TRBJ2-3
CAISESSADTQYF
TGTGCCATCAGTGAGTCGTCCGCAGATACGCAGTATTTT
>few|TRBV14|NA|TRBJ1-2
CASSQDPGQRRYTF
TGTGCCAGCAGCCAAGATCCCGGACAGCGCCGCTACACCTTC
>many|TRBV29-1|TRBD1|TRBJ2-1
CSVDGTGQQFF
TGCAGCGTTGATGGGACAGGTCAGCAGTTCTTC
>many|TRBV11-1|TRBD2|TRBJ2-5
CASSLRTTAGARGTQYF
TGTGCCAGCAGCTTAAGAACCACAGCGGGAGCCCGGGGGACCCAGTACTTC
>many|TRBV3-1|NA|TRBJ2-7
CASSQDFWTYEQYF
TGTGCCAGCAGCCAAGATTTTTGGACTTACGAGCAGTACTTC
>many|TRBV19|NA|TRBJ2-1
CASSLSGTGNNEQFF
TGTGCCAGTAGTCTCTCCGGGACGGGTAACAATGAGCAGTTCTTC
>many|TRBV6-2/TRBV6-3|TRBD1|TRBJ1-1
CASSRTGGGEAFF
TGTGCCAGCAGTAGGACAGGGGGAGGTGAAGCTTTCTTT
>NA|TRBV4-2|TRBD1|TRBJ1-6
CASSHSQGADSPLHF
TGTGCCAGCAGCCACTCACAGGGGGCTGATTCACCCCTCCACTTT
>NA|TRBV6-1|NA|TRBJ1-2
CASNLYLGRSYGYTF
TGTGCCAGCAACCTCTATCTGGGCAGGAGCTATGGCTACACCTTC
>many|TRBV10-3|TRBD1|TRBJ2-3
CAISDIDRGIGDTQYF
TGTGCCATCAGTGACATTGACAGGGGAATAGGGGATACGCAGTATTTT
>NA|TRBV9|TRBD1|TRBJ2-5
CASSVGRTGYRETQYF
TGTGCCAGCAGCGTAGGGAGGACAGGGTATAGGGAGACCCAGTACTTC
>many|TRBV6-1|TRBD1|TRBJ2-2
CASSYPTPDRQTGELFF
TGTGCCAGCAGTTACCCGACGCCGGACAGGCAGACCGGGGAGCTGTTTTTT
>few|TRBV6-5|NA|TRBJ1-1
CASSWGKGVNTEAFF
TGTGCCAGCAGTTGGGGCAAGGGCGTGAACACTGAAGCTTTCTTT
>many|TRBV6-5|NA|TRBJ2-5
CASSYTWTVTLQETQYF
TGTGCCAGCAGTTACACATGGACAGTTACGTTACAGGAGACCCAGTACTTC